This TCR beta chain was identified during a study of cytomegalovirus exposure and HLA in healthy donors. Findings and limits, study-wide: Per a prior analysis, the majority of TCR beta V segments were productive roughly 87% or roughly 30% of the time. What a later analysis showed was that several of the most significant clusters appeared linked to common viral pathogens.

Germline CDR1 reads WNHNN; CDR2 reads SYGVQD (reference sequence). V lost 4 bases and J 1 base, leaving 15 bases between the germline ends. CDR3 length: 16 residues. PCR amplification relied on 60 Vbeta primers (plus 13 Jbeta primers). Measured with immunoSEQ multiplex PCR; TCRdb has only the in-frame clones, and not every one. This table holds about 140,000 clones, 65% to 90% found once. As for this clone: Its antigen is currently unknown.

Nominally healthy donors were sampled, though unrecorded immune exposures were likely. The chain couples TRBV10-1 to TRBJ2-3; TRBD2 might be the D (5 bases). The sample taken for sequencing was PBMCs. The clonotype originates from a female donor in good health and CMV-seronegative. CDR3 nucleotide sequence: TGCGCCAGCAGTGCCTTTAGAGGGATTGGCACAGATACGCAGTATTTT. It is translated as CASSAFRGIGTDTQYF.